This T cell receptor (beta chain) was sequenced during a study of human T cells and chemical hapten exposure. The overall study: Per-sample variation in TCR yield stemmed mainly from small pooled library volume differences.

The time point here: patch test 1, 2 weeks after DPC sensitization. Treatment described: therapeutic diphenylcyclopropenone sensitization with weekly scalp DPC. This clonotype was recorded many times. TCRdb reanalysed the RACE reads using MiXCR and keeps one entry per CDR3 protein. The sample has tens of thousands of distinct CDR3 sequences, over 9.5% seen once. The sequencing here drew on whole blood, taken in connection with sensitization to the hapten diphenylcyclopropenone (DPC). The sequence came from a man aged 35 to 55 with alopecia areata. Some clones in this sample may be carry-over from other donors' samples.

This chain's CDR3 is CSVRGQETQYF. CDR3 DNA sequence: TGCAGCGTCAGAGGCCAAGAGACCCAGTACTTC. The chain couples TRBV29-1 to TRBJ2-5; D not certain. The length of the CDR3 is 11 residues. Per germline, CDR1 SQVTM and CDR2 ANQGSEA. The V and J ends lost 6 bases and 1 base respectively, with 6 bases between them.